The 22 T cell receptor beta chains listed next were all sequenced from one sample in a study of a mutant IDH1 vaccine in newly diagnosed glioma. Time point: baseline, week 1 (first vaccination visit). As for treatment: pre-vaccination baseline after standard-of-care therapy. The protocol was immunoSEQ multiplex PCR, while the TCRdb copy is restricted to in-frame clones and leaves out a portion. This repertoire shows over 75,000 clones, about 90% found once; its top ten account for around 0.6%. Here the sequenced sample was PBMCs, taken from a glioma patient treated with radiotherapy, temozolomide or both. The receptors stem from a woman aged 50 to 60 with glioma.

The chain is built from TRBV6-5 and TRBJ2-3; D is ambiguous. The CDR3 is made up of 13 amino acids. The V gene lost 5 bases and the J gene lost 5 bases, with 11 bases spanning the gap. Germline loops: CDR1 MNHEY, CDR2 SVGAGI. CDR3 in DNA: TGTGCCAGCAGTGAAGAGACGCGAGATACGCAGTATTTT. This sequence encodes CASSEETRDTQYF.

The chain is built from TRBV5-1 and TRBJ2-3; the D gene is possibly TRBD2 (6 bases). In germline, CDR1 is SGHRS, CDR2 YFSETQ. CDR3 length: 16 amino acids. The V and J ends lost 7 bases and 4 bases respectively, with 22 bases between them. The CDR3 DNA is TGCGCCAGCTCCCCACGGGGAGGCGGTCAGGCAGATACGCAGTATTTT. It encodes CASSPRGGGQADTQYF.

The rearrangement uses TRBV21-1 and TRBJ2-2; TRBD2, as called in the table, went unchecked against the DNA. TRBV21-1 is classified as a pseudogene. The CDR3 has 14 residues. The CDR3 coding sequence is TGTGCCACCAAACGGGAGAAAGGGGCCGGGGAGCTGTTTTTT. As protein: CATKREKGAGELFF.

The chain combines TRBV9 with TRBJ1-5, with unresolved D. The CDR3 is 15 amino acids. V lost 0 bases and J 3 bases, leaving 10 bases between the germline ends. CDR1 SGDLS and CDR2 YYNGEE come from the germline V gene. The CDR3 protein is CASSVAGAHNQPQHF. CDR3 in DNA: TGTGCCAGCAGCGTAGCAGGAGCCCACAATCAGCCCCAGCATTTT. The whole variable domain, remainder taken from reference TRBV9 and TRBJ1-5, is DSGVTQTPKHLITATGQRVTLRCSPRSGDLSVYWYQQSLDQGLQFLIQYYNGEERAKGNILERFSAQQFPDLHSELNLSSLELGDSALYFCASSVAGAHNQPQHFGDGTRLSIL.

The chain has TRBV4-1 and TRBJ1-6, with D possibly being TRBD1 (5 bases). This CDR3 contains 16 residues. V lost 1 base to trimming and J lost 9 bases, with 16 bases between them. Germline V gives CDR1 MGHRA, CDR2 YSYEKL. The CDR3 DNA is TGCGCCAGCAGCCAAGCTATAGGGAGGACACCTTCACCCCTCCACTTT. Protein product: CASSQAIGRTPSPLHF.

This clone was picked up one time. The genes are TRBV7-2 and TRBJ1-4, with a weak D call TRBD1 (6 bases). The V gene's germline CDR1 is SGHTA and CDR2 FQGNSA. The CDR3 runs 14 residues. V lost 5 bases to trimming and J lost 5 bases, with 12 bases between them. The CDR3, as DNA: TGTGCCAGCAGCCGAGGGGGGCGAAATGAAAAACTGTTTTTT. Translating gives CASSRGGRNEKLFF. The complete variable domain, with remaining parts taken from reference TRBV7-2 and TRBJ1-4, reads GAGVSQSPSNKVTEKGKDVELRCDPISGHTALYWYRQSLGQGLEFLIYFQGNSAPDKSGLPSDRFSAERTGGSVSTLTIQRTQQEDSAVYLCASSRGGRNEKLFFGSGTQLSVL.

V is TRBV5-1 and J is TRBJ1-1; D gene uncertain. Trimming took off 3 bases at V and 3 bases at J, with 15 bases between the two ends. Germline V CDR1 and CDR2: SGHRS, YFSETQ. The CDR3 totals 15 residues. This CDR3 reads CASSYYTGRDTEAFF. CDR3 bases: TGCGCCAGCAGCTACTACACCGGGAGGGACACTGAAGCTTTCTTT.

This clone occurred once. The V gene is TRBV28, the J gene TRBJ1-2, with TRBD1 identical over 8 bases. Trimming removed 2 bases from V and 5 bases from J; junction bases left unmatched: 7. The CDR3 spans 15 residues. The germline V gene has CDR1 MDHEN and CDR2 SYDVKM. CDR3 in amino acids: CASSLRTRTGYGYTF. The DNA for the CDR3 is TGTGCCAGCAGTTTACGCACCCGGACAGGGTATGGCTACACCTTC.

V and J are TRBV6-6 and TRBJ1-2; D unclear. The CDR3 totals 14 residues. V gave up 0 bases and J gave up 6 bases, with 11 bases separating them. Germline V gene data show CDR1 as MNHNY and CDR2 as SVGAGI (reference sequence). The CDR3 reads CASSYSQHVDGYTF. Written as DNA, the CDR3 is TGTGCCAGCAGTTACTCGCAACACGTCGATGGCTACACCTTC.

This chain connects TRBV5-5 to TRBJ2-7; no clear D gene. Germline loops: CDR1 SGHKS, CDR2 YYEKEE (reference sequence). The CDR3 extends over 13 amino acids. The germline V and J ends were trimmed by 1 base and 2 bases, with 7 bases remaining between them. The CDR3 loop is CASSLIGTYEQYF. The CDR3 nucleotides are TGTGCCAGCAGCTTGATAGGGACCTACGAGCAGTACTTC.

The chain is built from TRBV4-1 and TRBJ1-6; 8 bases align to TRBD1. Per germline, CDR1 MGHRA and CDR2 YSYEKL. The V segment lost 1 base and the J segment 5 bases; nucleotides outside the gene matches: 7. CDR3 length: 17 amino acids. The CDR3 nucleotides are TGCGCCAGCAGCCAAGTTCAGGGGGCGGTGAATAATTCACCCCTCCACTTT. Its translation is CASSQVQGAVNNSPLHF.

The chain combines TRBV19 with TRBJ2-3; maybe TRBD1 (7 bases). Germline V gives CDR1 LNHDA, CDR2 SQIVND (reference sequence). CDR3 size: 15 residues. The V and J ends lost 7 bases and 2 bases respectively, with 16 bases between them. In DNA form, the CDR3 reads TGTGCCAGTAAGGGACAGCCGGGGGTCACAGATACGCAGTATTTT. Encoded protein: CASKGQPGVTDTQYF.

The rearrangement joins TRBV15 to TRBJ1-2; no firm D call. The V gene lost 1 base and the J gene lost 6 bases, with 12 bases spanning the gap. CDR1 is LNHNV, CDR2 YYDKDF, per germline (reference sequence). The CDR3 sequence is 14 residues long. This chain's CDR3 is CATSRGRQDHGYTF. The CDR3, as DNA: TGTGCCACCAGCAGAGGGAGGCAGGATCATGGCTACACCTTC.

The genes are TRBV28 and TRBJ1-5; 9 bases map to TRBD1. The junction had 5 bases not matched to a gene; V was cut back by 2 bases and J by 6 bases. The CDR3 is made up of 15 amino acids. Germline CDR1 and CDR2: MDHEN and SYDVKM. Here the CDR3 reads CASSLDRGVGQPQHF. The CDR3 DNA is TGTGCCAGCAGTTTAGACAGGGGGGTCGGTCAGCCCCAGCATTTT.

The gene calls are TRBV6-5 and TRBJ1-1; the D gene is possibly TRBD1 (6 bases). The germline V gene encodes CDR1 MNHEY and CDR2 SVGAGI. Trimming stripped 2 bases from V and 0 bases from J, with 10 bases between. The CDR3 covers 15 residues. The CDR3 DNA follows: TGTGCCAGCAGTTACCGGGAGGGGGTGAACACTGAAGCTTTCTTT. Residues: CASSYREGVNTEAFF.

The V gene is TRBV27, the J gene TRBJ2-4; D may be TRBD1 or TRBD2 (5 bases each). The CDR3 has 13 residues. Trimming left V 10 bases short and J 2 bases short, with 12 bases between. Germline V gives CDR1 MNHEY, CDR2 SMNVEV (reference sequence). CDR3: CAIRGGPKNIQYF. CDR3 coding DNA: TGTGCCATTAGGGGCGGGCCCAAAAACATTCAGTACTTC.

The chain is built from TRBV27 and TRBJ2-1; 10 bases align to TRBD1. This CDR3 spans 14 amino acids. CDR1 MNHEY and CDR2 SMNVEV come from the germline V gene (reference sequence). V lost 6 bases, J lost 4 bases, and 3 bases stayed unmatched. The CDR3 DNA follows: TGTGCCAGCAGAGGGACAGGGGATTACAATGAGCAGTTCTTC. Protein product: CASRGTGDYNEQFF.

As regards this clone: The same CDR3 is also encoded by other DNA sequences in this sample. The V gene is TRBV9, the J gene TRBJ2-2; weak D call: TRBD2 (6 bases). From germline, CDR1 is SGDLS and CDR2 YYNGEE. Trimming shortened V by 2 bases and J by 5 bases, and 7 bases separated the two germline ends. CDR3 length equals 13 residues. CDR3 sequence: CASSVGGTGELFF. DNA for the CDR3: TGTGCCAGCAGCGTTGGAGGGACCGGGGAGCTGTTTTTT.

The chain carries TRBV5-6 and TRBJ1-2, with 7 nucleotides matching TRBD1. Trimming cost V 0 bases and J 4 bases; bases outside gene matches: 3. Germline CDR1 is SGHDT and CDR2 is YYEEEE. This CDR3 is 14 amino acids long. This CDR3 is CASSLDPGGYGYTF. For the CDR3, the DNA is TGTGCCAGCAGCTTGGATCCAGGGGGCTATGGCTACACCTTC.

CDR3 sequence reads: CASSVGPAYEQYF. The CDR3 region has the DNA TGTGCCAGCAGCGTAGGACCCGCCTACGAGCAGTACTTC. The V and J genes are TRBV9 and TRBJ2-7; no clear D gene. CDR3 size: 13 residues. V was cut by 0 bases and J by 2 bases, with 6 bases left in between. Germline lookup yields CDR1 SGDLS and CDR2 YYNGEE.

This rearrangement joins TRBV2 to TRBJ2-1; D ambiguous. V shed 1 base and J shed 5 bases, with 3 bases lying between them. CDR1 and CDR2 (germline): SNHLY, FYNNEI. This CDR3 is 12 amino acids long. CDR3 region: CASSEGNNEQFF. As DNA, the CDR3 is TGTGCCAGCAGTGAAGGTAACAATGAGCAGTTCTTC.

V is TRBV7-8 and J is TRBJ1-5, with a weak D call TRBD1 (5 bases). CDR3 length equals 14 residues. Germline lookup yields CDR1 SGHVS and CDR2 FQNEAQ. Trimming left V 8 bases short and J 2 bases short, with 13 bases between. The chain's CDR3 is CASVGGRGNQPQHF. Written as DNA, the CDR3 is TGTGCCAGCGTGGGGGGAAGGGGCAATCAGCCCCAGCATTTT.